This passage covers 20 T cell receptor beta chains from one sample sequenced in a study of cytomegalovirus exposure and HLA in healthy donors. The PCR had 60 Vbeta and 13 Jbeta primers. TCRdb keeps only in-frame clones here, not all; method: immunoSEQ multiplex PCR. This table holds 100,000 to 150,000 clones, approximately 75% found once. Material for sequencing was PBMCs. The source is a woman aged 50 to 60 in good health and CMV-seronegative.

The DNA for the CDR3 is TGTGCCAGCAGCGCTGGGGGGACAGAGAATCAGCCCCAGCATTTT. Its translation: CASSAGGTENQPQHF. The chain combines TRBV9 with TRBJ1-5; 7 nucleotides line up with TRBD1. The CDR3 contains 15 residues. The germline V gene has CDR1 SGDLS and CDR2 YYNGEE. Germline trimming cut 3 bases from V and 4 bases from J; bases unmatched to any gene: 7.

The chain links TRBV9 to TRBJ1-4; TRBD1 is a possible D gene (5 bases). This CDR3 region has 15 residues. Deletions cut 1 base from V and 0 bases from J, with 7 bases between. Per germline, CDR1 SGDLS and CDR2 YYNGEE. The CDR3 loop reads CASSVQGATNEKLFF. The CDR3, as DNA: TGTGCCAGCAGCGTACAGGGTGCAACTAATGAAAAACTGTTTTTT.

The V call is TRBV29-1, the J call TRBJ1-2; TRBD1 matches at 10 bases. CDR1 is SQVTM and CDR2 is ANQGSEA in the germline V gene. Trimming cost V 4 bases and J 5 bases; bases outside gene matches: 4. The CDR3 totals 13 residues. The CDR3 bases are TGCAGCGTTGTCCGGACAGGGGGTTATGGCTACACCTTC. Its protein product is CSVVRTGGYGYTF. Full variable domain (remainder filled in from reference TRBV29-1 and TRBJ1-2): SAVISQKPSRDICQRGTSLTIQCQVDSQVTMMFWYRQQPGQSLTLIATANQGSEATYESGFVIDKFPISRPNLTFSTLTVSNMSPEDSSIYLCSVVRTGGYGYTFGSGTRLTVV.

The V and J genes are TRBV9 and TRBJ2-5, with D perhaps TRBD2 (6 bases). Trimming cost V 4 bases and J 5 bases, with 18 bases left between them. Germline V CDR1 and CDR2: SGDLS, YYNGEE. CDR3 length: 15 amino acids. The chain's CDR3 is CASSPEGRERETQYF. The CDR3 DNA follows: TGTGCCAGCAGCCCAGAGGGTCGGGAGAGGGAGACCCAGTACTTC. The full variable domain, in which reference TRBV9 and TRBJ2-5 provide the parts outside the CDR3, is DSGVTQTPKHLITATGQRVTLRCSPRSGDLSVYWYQQSLDQGLQFLIQYYNGEERAKGNILERFSAQQFPDLHSELNLSSLELGDSALYFCASSPEGRERETQYFGPGTRLLVL.

V usage is TRBV7-8 and J usage is TRBJ1-1, with a possible D match to TRBD1 (5 bases). Germline loops: CDR1 SGHVS, CDR2 FQNEAQ. With 3 bases removed from V and 4 bases from J, the gap between germline ends came to 12 bases. The CDR3 runs to 14 residues. The DNA for the CDR3 is TGTGCCAGCAGCTTCGGGTTAGGGGCCACTGAAGCTTTCTTT. Its protein product is CASSFGLGATEAFF.

V gene TRBV7-2 combines with J gene TRBJ2-3; 7 nucleotides line up with TRBD2. V shed 3 bases, J shed 4 bases, and the junction held 10 bases outside the gene matches. This CDR3 has 16 amino acids. CDR1 and CDR2 from the germline V gene are SGHTA and FQGNSA. As DNA, the CDR3 is TGTGCCAGCAGCTTCGCCTCGTGGGAGGGTCCAGATACGCAGTATTTT. The encoded protein is CASSFASWEGPDTQYF.

This clone appeared once. This chain uses TRBV11-2 with TRBJ2-7, with 8 nucleotides matching TRBD1. The V gene's germline CDR1 is SGHAT and CDR2 FQNNGV. This CDR3 contains 15 residues. The V and J ends lost 2 bases and 4 bases, in that order; junction bases with no gene match: 7. DNA for the CDR3: TGTGCCAGCAGCTTATCGGTAGGACAGGGTTACGAGCAGTACTTC. Its protein is CASSLSVGQGYEQYF. The complete variable domain, with remaining parts taken from reference TRBV11-2 and TRBJ2-7, reads EAGVAQSPRYKIIEKRQSVAFWCNPISGHATLYWYQQILGQGPKLLIQFQNNGVVDDSQLPKDRFSAERLKGVDSTLKIQPAKLEDSAVYLCASSLSVGQGYEQYFGPGTRLTVT.

The chain is built from TRBV9 and TRBJ1-2; D is possibly TRBD1 (6 bases). V lost 2 bases and J lost 1, with 9 bases in between. The CDR3 contains 14 residues. Germline CDR1 and CDR2: SGDLS and YYNGEE. The CDR3 spells CASSVEGGNYGYTF. In DNA, the CDR3 is TGTGCCAGCAGCGTGGAAGGGGGTAACTATGGCTACACCTTC.

This chain joins TRBV28 and TRBJ2-7; D possibly corresponds to TRBD1 (5 bases). The ends were cut back, 3 bases at V and 3 bases at J, with 12 bases in the middle. Germline CDR1 MDHEN, CDR2 SYDVKM. CDR3 size: 14 residues. This chain's CDR3 is CASSLLQGDYEQYF. CDR3 nucleotide sequence: TGTGCCAGCAGTTTGCTCCAGGGCGACTACGAGCAGTACTTC.

For the CDR3, the DNA is TGTGCCAGCAGCTCCTCCGGGATCATTAATGAGCAGTTCTTC. Encoded protein: CASSSSGIINEQFF. The genes are TRBV27 and TRBJ2-1, with D tentatively TRBD2 (5 bases). In germline, CDR1 is MNHEY, CDR2 SMNVEV (reference sequence). V was clipped by 6 bases and J by 7 bases, with 16 bases between them. The CDR3 runs 14 residues.

This chain joins TRBV20-1 and TRBJ2-1; no reliable D call. V was pared by 6 bases and J by 8 bases, with 11 bases between. The CDR3 covers 11 residues. Germline CDR1 is DFQATT and CDR2 is SNEGSKA (reference sequence). The CDR3 loop reads CSAHSVYEQFF. CDR3 bases: TGCAGTGCCCACTCTGTGTATGAGCAGTTCTTC.

The chain carries TRBV7-2 and TRBJ2-3, with 10 bases aligning to TRBD2. The CDR3 spans 15 residues. Losses at the gene ends were 8 bases for V and 4 bases for J; bases not matched to a gene: 9. Germline lookup yields CDR1 SGHTA and CDR2 FQGNSA. The CDR3 spells CASGFIAGGPDTQYF. The CDR3 region has the DNA TGTGCCAGCGGTTTCATAGCGGGAGGCCCAGATACGCAGTATTTT.

The V call is TRBV5-6, the J call TRBJ2-7, with 9 bases aligning to TRBD1. CDR3 size: 15 residues. Germline CDR1 is SGHDT and CDR2 is YYEEEE. V gave up 2 bases and J gave up 3 bases; unmatched junction bases: 6. CDR3 nucleotide sequence: TGTGCCAGCAGCTTCGTCTTGGACAGGGGCTACGAGCAGTACTTC. Its translation: CASSFVLDRGYEQYF.

This clone has a handful of counts. The chain uses TRBV7-9 and TRBJ2-1, with 8 bases matching TRBD2. From germline, CDR1 is SEHNR and CDR2 FQNEAQ (reference sequence). V was clipped by 5 bases and J by 9 bases; unmatched bases: 15. The CDR3 sequence is 16 residues long. The CDR3 protein is CASSALNQRELGEQFF. The CDR3 DNA reads as TGTGCCAGCAGCGCCCTGAACCAGCGGGAGCTCGGTGAGCAGTTCTTC.

The chain carries TRBV2 and TRBJ1-3; D gene uncertain. Germline values: CDR1 SNHLY, CDR2 FYNNEI. V was trimmed by 8 bases and J by 3 bases, leaving 14 bases between them. The CDR3 consists of 14 residues. The CDR3 loop is CASRLAADGNTIYF. CDR3 DNA sequence: TGTGCCAGCCGACTGGCTGCGGATGGAAACACCATATATTTT.

The V gene is TRBV7-7, the J gene TRBJ2-3; 8 positions agree with TRBD1. V shed 4 bases and J 0 bases; nucleotides not matched to a gene: 6. The length of the CDR3 is 16 residues. CDR1 and CDR2 from the germline V gene are SSHAT and FNYEAQ (reference sequence). In DNA form, the CDR3 reads TGTGCCAGCAGCTCTGGGACAGGAACAAGCACAGATACGCAGTATTTT. It encodes CASSSGTGTSTDTQYF. Using reference TRBV7-7 and TRBJ2-3 for the parts outside the CDR3, the full variable domain is GAGVSQSPRYKVTKRGQDVTLRCDPISSHATLYWYQQALGQGPEFLTYFNYEAQPDKSGLPSDRFSAERPEGSISTLTIQRTEQRDSAMYRCASSSGTGTSTDTQYFGPGTRLTVL.

Points on this clone: Because the CDR3 is missing its conserved closing phenylalanine or tryptophan, this is likely a read error. J is TRBJ2-7 and V is TRBV28; 7 nucleotides agree with TRBD2. From germline, CDR1 is MDHEN and CDR2 SYDVKM. After removal of 6 bases from V and 5 bases from J, the junction contained 19 bases not matched to a gene. This CDR3 has 17 amino acids. CDR3 bases: TGTGCCAGCAGCTCTCGAGAGTTCTGGAGAGCGGGGAACGAGCAGTACCTC. Translated, it gives CASSSREFWRAGNEQYL.

The chain carries TRBV5-1 and TRBJ2-1; perhaps TRBD2 as D (6 bases). CDR3 length: 16 amino acids. V lost 0 bases, J lost 4 bases, and 14 bases lay in between. Per the germline V gene, CDR1 is SGHRS and CDR2 is YFSETQ. DNA for the CDR3: TGCGCCAGCAGCTTGGTTTGGGGGGAGAGGTACAATGAGCAGTTCTTC. It is translated as CASSLVWGERYNEQFF.

This clone was detected only a few times. The V gene is TRBV30, the J gene TRBJ2-7; tentatively, D is TRBD1 (6 bases). There are 12 residues in the CDR3. The germline gives CDR1 GTSNPN, CDR2 SVGIG (reference sequence). V shed 5 bases and J shed 3 bases, with 11 bases lying between them. This CDR3 reads CAWSGTNYEQYF. The CDR3 region has the DNA TGTGCCTGGTCTGGGACAAACTACGAGCAGTACTTC.

The CDR3 nucleotides are TGTGCCAGCAGTGACCCCCGGACAGTCCACAATGAGCAGTTCTTC. This encodes CASSDPRTVHNEQFF. The rearrangement uses TRBV2 and TRBJ2-1; TRBD1 might be the D (6 bases). Germline V gene lookup returns CDR1 SNHLY and CDR2 FYNNEI. V lost 3 bases to trimming and J lost 5 bases, with 14 bases between them. CDR3 length equals 15 residues.